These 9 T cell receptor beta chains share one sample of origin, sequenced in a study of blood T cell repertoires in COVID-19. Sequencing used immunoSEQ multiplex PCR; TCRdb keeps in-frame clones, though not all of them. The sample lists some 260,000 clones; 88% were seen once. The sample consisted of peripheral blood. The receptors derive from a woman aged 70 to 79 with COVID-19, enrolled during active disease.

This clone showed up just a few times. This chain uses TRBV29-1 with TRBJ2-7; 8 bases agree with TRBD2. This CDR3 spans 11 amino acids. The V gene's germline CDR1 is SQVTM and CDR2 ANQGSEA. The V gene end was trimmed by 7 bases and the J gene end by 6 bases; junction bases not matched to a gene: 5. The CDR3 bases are TGCAGCGCTGGGACTAGTGGCGAGCAGTACTTC. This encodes CSAGTSGEQYF.

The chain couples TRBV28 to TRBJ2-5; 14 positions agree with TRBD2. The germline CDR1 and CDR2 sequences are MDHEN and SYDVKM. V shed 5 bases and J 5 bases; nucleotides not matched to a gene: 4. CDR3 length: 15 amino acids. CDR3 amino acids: CASSGTSGSEETQYF. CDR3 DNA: TGTGCCAGCAGTGGGACTAGCGGGAGTGAGGAGACCCAGTACTTC.

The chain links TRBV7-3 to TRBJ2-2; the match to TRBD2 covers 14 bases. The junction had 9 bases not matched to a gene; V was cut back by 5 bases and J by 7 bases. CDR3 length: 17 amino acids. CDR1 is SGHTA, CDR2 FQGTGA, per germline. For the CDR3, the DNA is TGTGCCAGCAGCCCCGGACTAGCGGGAGGCCGGGTCGGGGAGCTGTTTTTT. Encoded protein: CASSPGLAGGRVGELFF. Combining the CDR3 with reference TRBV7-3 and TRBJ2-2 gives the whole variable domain GAGVSQTPSNKVTEKGKYVELRCDPISGHTALYWYRQSLGQGPEFLIYFQGTGAADDSGLPNDRFFAVRPEGSVSTLKIQRTERGDSAVYLCASSPGLAGGRVGELFFGEGSRLTVL.

The CDR3 region is CASSPTLQGAHQETQYF. Here the CDR3 DNA reads TGTGCCAGTAGTCCAACACTGCAGGGGGCGCATCAAGAGACCCAGTACTTC. The chain joins TRBV19 to TRBJ2-5; 8 nucleotides match TRBD1. The CDR3 extends over 17 amino acids. Germline values: CDR1 LNHDA, CDR2 SQIVND (reference sequence). The trim removed 5 bases at V and 2 bases at J, leaving 13 bases unmatched.

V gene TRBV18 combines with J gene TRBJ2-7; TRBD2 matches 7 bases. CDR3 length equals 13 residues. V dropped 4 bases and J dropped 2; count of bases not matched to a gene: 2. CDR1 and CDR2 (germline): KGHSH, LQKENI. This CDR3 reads CASSQRDAYEQYF. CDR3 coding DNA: TGTGCCAGCTCACAGCGGGATGCCTACGAGCAGTACTTC.

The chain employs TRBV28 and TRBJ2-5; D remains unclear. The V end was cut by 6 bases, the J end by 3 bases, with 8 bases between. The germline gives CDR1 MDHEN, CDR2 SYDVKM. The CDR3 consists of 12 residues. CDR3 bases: TGTGCCAGCAGAACAGAGAAAGAGACCCAGTACTTC. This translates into CASRTEKETQYF. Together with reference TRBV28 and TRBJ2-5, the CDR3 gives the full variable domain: DVKVTQSSRYLVKRTGEKVFLECVQDMDHENMFWYRQDPGLGLRLIYFSYDVKMKEKGDIPEGYSVSREKKERFSLILESASTNQTSMYLCASRTEKETQYFGPGTRLLVL.

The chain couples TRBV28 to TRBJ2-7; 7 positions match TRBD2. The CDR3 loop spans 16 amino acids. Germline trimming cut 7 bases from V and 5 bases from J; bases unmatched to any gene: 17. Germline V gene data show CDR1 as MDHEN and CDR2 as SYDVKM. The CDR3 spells CASTPTGIAGVHEQYF. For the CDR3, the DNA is TGTGCCAGCACCCCCACCGGTATCGCGGGAGTACACGAGCAGTACTTC. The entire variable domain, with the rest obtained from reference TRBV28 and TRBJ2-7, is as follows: DVKVTQSSRYLVKRTGEKVFLECVQDMDHENMFWYRQDPGLGLRLIYFSYDVKMKEKGDIPEGYSVSREKKERFSLILESASTNQTSMYLCASTPTGIAGVHEQYFGPGTRLTVT.

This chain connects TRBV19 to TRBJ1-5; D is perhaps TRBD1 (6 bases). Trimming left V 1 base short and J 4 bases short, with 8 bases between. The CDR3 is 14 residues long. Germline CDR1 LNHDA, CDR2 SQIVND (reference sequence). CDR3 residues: CASSIAQGNQPQHF. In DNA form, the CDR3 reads TGTGCCAGTAGTATAGCACAGGGTAATCAGCCCCAGCATTTT. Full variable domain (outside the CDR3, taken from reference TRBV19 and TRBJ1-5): DGGITQSPKYLFRKEGQNVTLSCEQNLNHDAMYWYRQDPGQGLRLIYYSQIVNDFQKGDIAEGYSVSREKKESFPLTVTSAQKNPTAFYLCASSIAQGNQPQHFGDGTRLSIL.

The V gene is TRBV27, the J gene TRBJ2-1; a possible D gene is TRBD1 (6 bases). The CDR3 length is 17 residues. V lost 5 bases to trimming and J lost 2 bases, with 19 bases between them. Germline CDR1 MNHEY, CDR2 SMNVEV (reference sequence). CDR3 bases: TGTGCCAGCAGTATCATGTTAGTCAGGGGAGCCTACAATGAGCAGTTCTTC. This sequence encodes CASSIMLVRGAYNEQFF.